These T cell receptor beta chains were read from a single sample in a study of blood T cells in healthy people across ages. TCRdb re-derived calls from the 5' RACE reads in MiXCR, one entry per CDR3 protein. There are roughly 730,000 distinct CDR3 sequences in the sample; more than 55% occur only once, and roughly 24% lies in the top ten. The sample consisted of blood. Receptor source: a middle-aged man in good health. CDR3s include the opening cysteine and the closing phenylalanine or tryptophan. The D gene is left open where the match is weak. The size entry is marked missing in some rows and otherwise reads once, few, many or a size class.

TGCAGTGCTAGACCCACCCAGACTAGCGGGAGGGCCGCTTACGAGCAGTACTTC	CSARPTQTSGRAAYEQYF	TRBJ2-7	TRBD2	TRBV20-1	-
TGTGCCAGCAGCTCCGGGACTAAGTTAGGAGATACGCAGTATTTT	CASSSGTKLGDTQYF	TRBJ2-3	TRBD2	TRBV4-2	-
TGTGCCAGCAGTTTATCGGGGTGGGGACAGGGGAGCTCTGGGGCCAACGTCCTGACTTTC	CASSLSGWGQGSSGANVLTF	TRBJ2-6	TRBD1	TRBV27	-
TGTGCCAGCAGCTCGGGACAGGGGCAAAACATTCAGTACTTC	CASSSGQGQNIQYF	TRBJ2-4	TRBD1	TRBV11-1	-
TGCAGTGCTAGAGGGGCGGAGGGAGGGAAAGGAAACATTCAGTACTTC	CSARGAEGGKGNIQYF	TRBJ2-4	TRBD2	TRBV20-1	-
TGTGCCAGCAGCTTATTCGGGGGTGGCTACACCTTC	CASSLFGGGYTF	TRBJ1-2	-	TRBV7-9	-
TGTGCCAGCAGTATTAGCATCCAGGGAAATGAGCAGTTCTTC	CASSISIQGNEQFF	TRBJ2-1	-	TRBV12-3/TRBV12-4	few
TGTGCCAGCAGCCCCGATAGGCCATTTCGGGCCTACGAGCAGTACTTC	CASSPDRPFRAYEQYF	TRBJ2-7	-	TRBV6-5	-
TGCAGCGGTCATTCCGCTGAAGCTTTCTTT	CSGHSAEAFF	TRBJ1-1	-	TRBV29-1	-
TGTGCCATCAGCAGATCGGGACTAGCGGAAAACGAGCAGTACTTC	CAISRSGLAENEQYF	TRBJ2-7	TRBD2	TRBV10-3	-
TGTGCCAGCAGATTTCGCCAGGGGGCTCCCTTTATGAACACTGAAGCTTTCTTT	CASRFRQGAPFMNTEAFF	TRBJ1-1	TRBD1	TRBV7-9	-
TGTGCCAGCAGTGAAGCAGGGTCTGACTATGGCTACACCTTC	CASSEAGSDYGYTF	TRBJ1-2	-	TRBV6-1	once
TGTGCCAGCAGTGATCAAGGGTTGAGAAACATTCAGTACTTC	CASSDQGLRNIQYF	TRBJ2-4	-	TRBV2	-
TGTGCCAGCAGCTTAGGGCAGGGGAAAGAGACCCAGTACTTC	CASSLGQGKETQYF	TRBJ2-5	-	TRBV7-2	many
TGTGCCAGCAGCTTACGGACAATCACAGATACGCAGTATTTT	CASSLRTITDTQYF	TRBJ2-3	-	TRBV7-2	-
TGCGCCAGCAGCCCCCTCGAGGGGGGAACTAATGAAAAACTGTTTTTT	CASSPLEGGTNEKLFF	TRBJ1-4	-	TRBV4-1	few
TGTGCCAGCACCCTGAGGCGAGGTCAGGGCACAGATACGCAGTATTTT	CASTLRRGQGTDTQYF	TRBJ2-3	-	TRBV12-3/TRBV12-4	-
TGTGCCAGCAGTTCTTACAGGAACTATGGCTACACCTTC	CASSSYRNYGYTF	TRBJ1-2	-	TRBV12-3/TRBV12-4	once
TGCAGCGCCCAAGGGCAGGGTGGTGAAAAACTGTTTTTT	CSAQGQGGEKLFF	TRBJ1-4	-	TRBV29-1	-
TGTACCACCAGTGATTTGCAGGGAGGGGCAGAAGATACGCAGTATTTT	CTTSDLQGGAEDTQYF	TRBJ2-3	TRBD2	TRBV24-1	-
TGCAGCGTCGCTGACAGGGGGGGCACAGATACGCAGTATTTT	CSVADRGGTDTQYF	TRBJ2-3	TRBD1	TRBV29-1	-
TGTGCCAGCAGCTTCTTAAATAACTATGGCTACACCTTC	CASSFLNNYGYTF	TRBJ1-2	-	TRBV7-2	-
TGCAGTGCTAGAGACCAACCCGCACCGGGGGTTGGTATCACGAATCAGCCCCAGCATTTT	CSARDQPAPGVGITNQPQHF	TRBJ1-5	-	TRBV20-1	-
TGTGCCAGCACCACAGGGGGACTGGTGATTGAGACCCAGTACTTC	CASTTGGLVIETQYF	TRBJ2-5	TRBD1	TRBV28	-
TGTGCCAGCATGGGGGGGGTCAATCAGCCCCAGCATTTT	CASMGGVNQPQHF	TRBJ1-5	-	TRBV28	-
TGTGCCAGCAGCACCAGAGGGGCCCCGGCGTCGGAGCAGTATTTT	CASSTRGAPASEQYF	TRBJ2-3	-	TRBV9	few
TGTGCCAGCAGTTCAGGGATAGCACAAGAGACCCAGTACTTC	CASSSGIAQETQYF	TRBJ2-5	-	TRBV27	-
TGTGCCGGCAGCCTCCCGGAAGCCTCGAACACTGAAGCTTTCTTT	CAGSLPEASNTEAFF	TRBJ1-1	-	TRBV28	-
TGCAGTGCTAGAGATACAGGACAGGCCCACAATGAGCAGTTCTTC	CSARDTGQAHNEQFF	TRBJ2-1	TRBD1	TRBV20-1	-
TGTGCCAGCGGGACCGGGACAACTACAAACTATGGCTACACCTTC	CASGTGTTTNYGYTF	TRBJ1-2	-	TRBV27	-
TGTGCCAGCAGCTCCTTACCCAGGGGGAGTGGTCAGCCCCAGCATTTT	CASSSLPRGSGQPQHF	TRBJ1-5	TRBD1	TRBV7-2	-
TGTGCCAGCAGAGCACGGGACAGGGGCCGAGGTTATGGCTACACCTTC	CASRARDRGRGYGYTF	TRBJ1-2	TRBD1	TRBV12-3/TRBV12-4	-
TGTGCCAGCAGGGCGGACAGTGCGAACACCGGGGAGCTGTTTTTT	CASRADSANTGELFF	TRBJ2-2	-	TRBV12-3/TRBV12-4	-
TGCGCCAGCAGTCAGGGGGCTTCTGGGGCCAACGTCCTGACTTTC	CASSQGASGANVLTF	TRBJ2-6	TRBD1	TRBV5-1	-
TGCGCCAGCAGCCAAGTTGACAGCTCCTACGAGCAGTACTTC	CASSQVDSSYEQYF	TRBJ2-7	-	TRBV4-3	-
TGTGCCAGCAGTGAGAGGTTAGTTGGACCAATACACAATGAGCAGTTCTTC	CASSERLVGPIHNEQFF	TRBJ2-1	-	TRBV6-4	-
TGTGCCAGCAGTTTAGGGGAACAGGGGGGCGCCTACAATGAGCAGTTCTTC	CASSLGEQGGAYNEQFF	TRBJ2-1	TRBD1	TRBV27	-
TGTGCCAGCAGCCAAGGGCTTTCCAATCAGCCCCAGCATTTT	CASSQGLSNQPQHF	TRBJ1-5	-	TRBV4-2	once
TGTGCCAGCAGCTTAACCAGGGACAGTAGCACAGATACGCAGTATTTT	CASSLTRDSSTDTQYF	TRBJ2-3	TRBD1	TRBV7-2	-
TGCAGTGCCACAAACCCGACTAGTCCGGAGACCCAGTACTTC	CSATNPTSPETQYF	TRBJ2-5	-	TRBV20-1	-
TGTGCCAGCAGTGACACAGCCAATTCACCCCTCCACTTT	CASSDTANSPLHF	TRBJ1-6	-	TRBV6-1	-